This T cell receptor beta chain emerged from a study of blood T cell repertoires in COVID-19. Study-wide context: Nucleic acid was either cDNA or gDNA, and it came from T cells, B-cell-depleted T cells, or PBMCs.

Germline V gene sequence: CDR1 SQVTM, CDR2 ANQGSEA. V was cut by 8 bases and J by 0 bases, with 13 bases left in between. The CDR3 is 13 amino acids. This clone was picked up one time. In the original analysis: Cell counts per sample came from amplifying reference gene primers. TCRdb's copy holds only in-frame clones and misses some; the assay was immunoSEQ multiplex PCR. V and J calls and clone size are those listed in that table; D and trimming were worked out from the DNA. The sample includes about 180,000 clones, 70% to 90% of them seen just once. Specimen: peripheral blood. This sequence was found in a man aged 55 to 70 with acute or convalescent COVID-19. J is TRBJ1-1 and V is TRBV29-1; D is possibly TRBD1 (5 bases). In nucleotides, the CDR3 is TGCAGCACCGTAGGGGCCATGAACACTGAAGCTTTCTTT. Amino acids: CSTVGAMNTEAFF.